This is a list of T cell receptor beta chains from one sample in a study of beta chain features in type 1 diabetes. Method: immunoSEQ multiplex PCR; TCRdb's copy keeps in-frame clones and lacks some. The data show hundreds of thousands of clones, 30% seen once. The material sequenced was naive CD4+ T cells from blood. The source is a man aged 18-30 years in good health. Both conserved end residues are part of each CDR3. The order of the fields is CDR3 protein, CDR3 DNA, D gene, J gene, clone size, V gene. A D gene is named only where the DNA matches it firmly. Size tells how often a clone was seen (once, few, many) or the class of an expanded clone, and some rows leave it out.

CDR3: CASEDSVEETQYF
DNA: TGCGCCAGCGAGGACAGCGTCGAGGAGACCCAGTACTTC
D: -
J: TRBJ2-5
size: once
V: TRBV5-1

CDR3: CASSYQAGGYNEQFF
DNA: TGTGCCAGCAGTTACCAAGCGGGAGGCTACAATGAGCAGTTCTTC
D: TRBD2
J: TRBJ2-1
size: -
V: TRBV6-5

CDR3: CASSRTGAEYGYTF
DNA: TGTGCCAGCAGTCGGACAGGGGCGGAATATGGCTACACCTTC
D: TRBD1
J: TRBJ1-2
size: -
V: TRBV9

CDR3: CASSHGTAYEQYF
DNA: TGCGCCAGCAGCCATGGGACGGCCTACGAGCAGTACTTC
D: -
J: TRBJ2-7
size: few
V: TRBV4-1

CDR3: CASRHRGVTLNTEAFF
DNA: TGTGCCAGCAGACATAGAGGTGTCACCTTGAACACTGAAGCTTTCTTT
D: -
J: TRBJ1-1
size: -
V: TRBV7-9

CDR3: CAWSRPSGGRANYGYTF
DNA: TGTGCCTGGAGCCGACCTTCCGGCGGGCGAGCTAACTATGGCTACACCTTC
D: -
J: TRBJ1-2
size: -
V: TRBV30

CDR3: CASSFLVSADTQYF
DNA: TGTGCCAGCAGCTTTCTCGTCTCCGCAGATACGCAGTATTTT
D: -
J: TRBJ2-3
size: few
V: TRBV9

CDR3: CASSQQVGRETQYF
DNA: TGTGCCAGCAGCCAGCAAGTCGGGAGGGAGACCCAGTACTTC
D: TRBD2
J: TRBJ2-5
size: few
V: TRBV7-9

CDR3: CAWTGTGDTGELFF
DNA: TGTGCCTGGACCGGGACAGGGGACACCGGGGAGCTGTTTTTT
D: TRBD1
J: TRBJ2-2
size: few
V: TRBV30

CDR3: CASSSRTGEGHNEQFF
DNA: TGCGCCAGCAGCTCACGGACAGGGGAGGGTCACAATGAGCAGTTCTTC
D: TRBD1
J: TRBJ2-1
size: few
V: TRBV5-1

CDR3: CAWSATGWEKLFF
DNA: TGTGCCTGGAGTGCGACAGGGTGGGAAAAACTGTTTTTT
D: TRBD1
J: TRBJ1-4
size: few
V: TRBV30

CDR3: CATSSPLRAFSGANVLTF
DNA: TGTGCCACCAGCTCGCCTCTGCGGGCCTTCTCTGGGGCCAACGTCCTGACTTTC
D: -
J: TRBJ2-6
size: few
V: TRBV15

CDR3: CASSQVHNTDTQYF
DNA: TGCGCCAGCAGCCAAGTTCACAACACAGATACGCAGTATTTT
D: -
J: TRBJ2-3
size: few
V: TRBV4-3

CDR3: CSVERLGTVSNGYTF
DNA: TGCAGCGTTGAACGACTCGGGACGGTCAGTAATGGCTACACCTTC
D: -
J: TRBJ1-2
size: -
V: TRBV29-1

CDR3: CSARQVVGEQYF
DNA: TGCAGCGCCCGACAGGTCGTCGGCGAGCAGTACTTC
D: -
J: TRBJ2-7
size: -
V: TRBV29-1

CDR3: CASSLAFDEQYF
DNA: TGCGCCAGCAGCTTGGCATTCGACGAGCAGTACTTC
D: -
J: TRBJ2-7
size: -
V: TRBV5-1

CDR3: CASSLAGQTGELFF
DNA: TGTGCCAGCAGCTTAGCGGGCCAGACCGGGGAGCTGTTTTTT
D: -
J: TRBJ2-2
size: -
V: TRBV7-9

CDR3: CASSSPWGPKNIQYF
DNA: TGTGCCAGCAGTTCGCCGTGGGGTCCCAAAAACATTCAGTACTTC
D: -
J: TRBJ2-4
size: -
V: TRBV28

CDR3: CASSYSNAPDTQYF
DNA: TGTGCCAGCAGCTACAGTAACGCCCCAGATACGCAGTATTTT
D: -
J: TRBJ2-3
size: few
V: TRBV9

CDR3: CASSQDPGLAGATDTQYF
DNA: TGCGCCAGCAGCCAAGACCCGGGGCTAGCGGGAGCTACAGATACGCAGTATTTT
D: TRBD2
J: TRBJ2-3
size: -
V: TRBV4-3

CDR3: CSVRGGAGGRNTGELFF
DNA: TGCAGCGTTCGGGGCGGAGCGGGAGGCCGGAACACCGGGGAGCTGTTTTTT
D: TRBD2
J: TRBJ2-2
size: -
V: TRBV29-1

CDR3: CASSHELRTGGADYGYTF
DNA: TGTGCCAGCAGCCATGAGCTCCGGACAGGGGGCGCAGACTATGGCTACACCTTC
D: TRBD1
J: TRBJ1-2
size: few
V: TRBV14

CDR3: CASSLISDTQYF
DNA: TGTGCCAGCAGCTTAATCTCAGATACGCAGTATTTT
D: -
J: TRBJ2-3
size: few
V: TRBV13

CDR3: CASSQERTSNEQFF
DNA: TGCGCCAGCAGCCAAGAGCGAACTAGTAATGAGCAGTTCTTC
D: -
J: TRBJ2-1
size: -
V: TRBV4-3

CDR3: CSVEGAGGSNEQFF
DNA: TGCAGCGTTGAAGGAGCGGGAGGGAGTAATGAGCAGTTCTTC
D: TRBD2
J: TRBJ2-1
size: few
V: TRBV29-1

CDR3: CASSLDLAGVRGNEQFF
DNA: TGTGCCAGCAGTTTGGACTTAGCGGGAGTGAGGGGCAATGAGCAGTTCTTC
D: TRBD2
J: TRBJ2-1
size: few
V: TRBV28

CDR3: CASSPSGSGAKNIQYF
DNA: TGTGCCAGCAGCCCGAGCGGGAGTGGGGCCAAAAACATTCAGTACTTC
D: TRBD2
J: TRBJ2-4
size: once
V: TRBV11-2

CDR3: CSGRISNTEAFF
DNA: TGCAGCGGGAGGATTTCGAACACTGAAGCTTTCTTT
D: -
J: TRBJ1-1
size: few
V: TRBV29-1

CDR3: CASSFTSGNTGELFF
DNA: TGTGCCAGCAGCTTCACTAGCGGGAACACCGGGGAGCTGTTTTTT
D: TRBD2
J: TRBJ2-2
size: -
V: TRBV7-2

CDR3: CASSTQGQGRNEQFF
DNA: TGTGCCAGTAGTACCCAGGGACAGGGTAGGAATGAGCAGTTCTTC
D: TRBD1
J: TRBJ2-1
size: few
V: TRBV19

CDR3: CASSQGGGAPPYGYTF
DNA: TGCGCCAGCAGTCAAGGGGGCGGGGCCCCTCCCTATGGCTACACCTTC
D: -
J: TRBJ1-2
size: -
V: TRBV23-1